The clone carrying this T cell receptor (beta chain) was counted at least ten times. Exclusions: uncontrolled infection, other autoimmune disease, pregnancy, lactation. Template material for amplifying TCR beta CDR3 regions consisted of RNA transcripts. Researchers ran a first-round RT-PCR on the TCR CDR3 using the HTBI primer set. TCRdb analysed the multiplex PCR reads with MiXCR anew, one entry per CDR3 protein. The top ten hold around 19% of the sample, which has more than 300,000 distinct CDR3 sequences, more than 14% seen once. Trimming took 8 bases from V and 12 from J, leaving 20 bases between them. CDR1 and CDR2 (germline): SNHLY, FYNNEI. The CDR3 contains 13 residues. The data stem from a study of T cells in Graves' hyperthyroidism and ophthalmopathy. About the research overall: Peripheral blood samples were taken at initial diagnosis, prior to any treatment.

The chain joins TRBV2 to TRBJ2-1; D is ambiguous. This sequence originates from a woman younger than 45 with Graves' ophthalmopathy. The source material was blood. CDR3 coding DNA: TGTGCCAGCTTCCTTCCCTCAGCGTTGGGGCAGTTCTTC. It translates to CASFLPSALGQFF.